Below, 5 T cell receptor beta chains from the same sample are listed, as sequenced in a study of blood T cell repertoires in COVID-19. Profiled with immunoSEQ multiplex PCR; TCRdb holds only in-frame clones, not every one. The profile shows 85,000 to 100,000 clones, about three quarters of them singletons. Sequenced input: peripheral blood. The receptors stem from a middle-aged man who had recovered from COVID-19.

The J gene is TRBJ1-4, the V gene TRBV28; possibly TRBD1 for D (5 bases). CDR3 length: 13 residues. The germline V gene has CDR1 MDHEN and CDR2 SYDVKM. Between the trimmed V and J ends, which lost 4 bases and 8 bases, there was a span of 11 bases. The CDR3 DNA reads TGTGCCAGCAGTTCAGGGCGATGGGAAAAACTGTTTTTT. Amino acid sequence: CASSSGRWEKLFF.

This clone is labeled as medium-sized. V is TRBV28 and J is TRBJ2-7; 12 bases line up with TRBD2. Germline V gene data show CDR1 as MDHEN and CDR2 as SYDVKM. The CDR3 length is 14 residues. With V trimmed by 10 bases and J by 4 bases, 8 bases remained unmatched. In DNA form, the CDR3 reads TGTGCCACCTTGGGACTAGCGGGTGTGTACGAGCAGTACTTC. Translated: CATLGLAGVYEQYF.

Written as DNA, the CDR3 is TGTGCCATCAGTGAGGGGTCGAGGGACTGGGGCTACACCTTC. This codes for CAISEGSRDWGYTF. This sequence joins TRBV10-3 and TRBJ1-2; perhaps TRBD1 as D (5 bases). Germline CDR1 is ENHRY and CDR2 is SYGVKD. The germline V and J ends were trimmed by 2 bases and 8 bases, with 15 bases remaining between them. CDR3 size: 14 residues.

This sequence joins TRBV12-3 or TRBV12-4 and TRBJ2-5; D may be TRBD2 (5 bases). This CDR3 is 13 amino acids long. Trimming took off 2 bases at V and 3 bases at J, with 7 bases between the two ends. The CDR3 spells CASSLNGKETQYF. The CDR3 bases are TGTGCCAGCAGTTTAAACGGGAAAGAGACCCAGTACTTC.

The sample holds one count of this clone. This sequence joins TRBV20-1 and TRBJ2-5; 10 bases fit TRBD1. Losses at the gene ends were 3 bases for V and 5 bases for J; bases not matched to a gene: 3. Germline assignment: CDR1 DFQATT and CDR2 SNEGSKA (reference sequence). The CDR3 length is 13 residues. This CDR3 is CSASPGQGETQYF. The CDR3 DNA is TGCAGTGCTAGTCCGGGACAGGGGGAGACCCAGTACTTC.